This is a list of T cell receptor beta chains from one sample in a study of blood T cell repertoires in COVID-19. Assay used: immunoSEQ multiplex PCR; TCRdb lists only in-frame clones, some missing. The sample consists of approximately 170,000 clones, 70% to 85% of them appearing once. The sequenced material came from PBMCs or T cells enriched from blood (not recorded which). These receptors were collected from a woman between 70 and 85 years old in a cohort exposed to, infected with or recovered from COVID-19 (not recorded which). The CDR3 runs from the conserved cysteine through the conserved F or W. The order of the fields is CDR3 length, clone size, J gene, V gene, D gene, CDR3 DNA, CDR3 protein. D genes are given only for firm matches. Size tells how often a clone was seen (once, few, many) or the class of an expanded clone, and some rows leave it out.

cdr3_length: 14; clone_size: -; j_call: TRBJ1-3; v_call: TRBV7-9; d_call: -; cdr3_nt: TGTGCCAGCAGCTCCTTATACTCTGGAAACACCATATATTTT; cdr3_aa: CASSSLYSGNTIYF
cdr3_length: 15; clone_size: -; j_call: TRBJ1-3; v_call: TRBV5-1; d_call: -; cdr3_nt: TGCGCCAGCAGTGATAGTCCGGGGAAAGGAAACACCATATATTTT; cdr3_aa: CASSDSPGKGNTIYF
cdr3_length: 15; clone_size: -; j_call: TRBJ2-1; v_call: TRBV28; d_call: TRBD2; cdr3_nt: TGTGCCAGCATACCTAGCGGCAAAGGGTACAATGAGCAGTTCTTC; cdr3_aa: CASIPSGKGYNEQFF
cdr3_length: 17; clone_size: -; j_call: TRBJ1-4; v_call: TRBV6-1; d_call: -; cdr3_nt: TGTGCCAGCAGTGATCCGGGAGGGTCGGCAACTAATGAAAAACTGTTTTTT; cdr3_aa: CASSDPGGSATNEKLFF
cdr3_length: 15; clone_size: -; j_call: TRBJ2-3; v_call: TRBV18; d_call: -; cdr3_nt: TGTGCCAGCTCACCAGGCCAAGGGAGGATAGGGACGCAGTATTTT; cdr3_aa: CASSPGQGRIGTQYF
cdr3_length: 16; clone_size: -; j_call: TRBJ2-7; v_call: TRBV21-1; d_call: -; cdr3_nt: TGTGCCAGCAGCAAACCCCCCCGGGAGCGTCGCGACGAGCAGTACTTC; cdr3_aa: CASSKPPRERRDEQYF
cdr3_length: 13; clone_size: few; j_call: TRBJ2-2; v_call: TRBV7-3; d_call: -; cdr3_nt: TGTGCCAGCAGCTTAATCCCTAGCGGGGAGCTGTTTTTT; cdr3_aa: CASSLIPSGELFF
cdr3_length: 13; clone_size: -; j_call: TRBJ2-7; v_call: TRBV10-3; d_call: TRBD1; cdr3_nt: TGTGCCATCGCTAGACAGGGGACGGGCGAGCAGTACTTC; cdr3_aa: CAIARQGTGEQYF
cdr3_length: 17; clone_size: -; j_call: TRBJ2-7; v_call: TRBV4-2; d_call: TRBD2; cdr3_nt: TGTGCCAGCAGCCAACCACTAGCGGGAGGCACGACCTACGAGCAGTACTTC; cdr3_aa: CASSQPLAGGTTYEQYF
cdr3_length: 13; clone_size: -; j_call: TRBJ2-4; v_call: TRBV19; d_call: -; cdr3_nt: TGTGCCAGTGCGATGGGTCAGGGAAACATTCAGTACTTC; cdr3_aa: CASAMGQGNIQYF
cdr3_length: 13; clone_size: -; j_call: TRBJ2-7; v_call: TRBV7-3; d_call: -; cdr3_nt: TGTGCCAGCAGCTTAACCCTCAGGGACGAGCAGTACTTC; cdr3_aa: CASSLTLRDEQYF
cdr3_length: 13; clone_size: -; j_call: TRBJ1-1; v_call: TRBV29-1; d_call: TRBD1; cdr3_nt: TGCAGCGCGCAAGGACAGGCGAACACTGAAGCTTTCTTT; cdr3_aa: CSAQGQANTEAFF
cdr3_length: 14; clone_size: few; j_call: TRBJ1-3; v_call: TRBV7-9; d_call: -; cdr3_nt: TGTGCCAGCAGCTTACTGAGCTCTGGAAACACCATATATTTT; cdr3_aa: CASSLLSSGNTIYF
cdr3_length: 13; clone_size: -; j_call: TRBJ1-6; v_call: TRBV7-2; d_call: TRBD1; cdr3_nt: TGTGCCAGCAGCTTAGACACAGGGGCCATTACCCACTTT; cdr3_aa: CASSLDTGAITHF
cdr3_length: 13; clone_size: -; j_call: TRBJ2-7; v_call: TRBV10-3; d_call: -; cdr3_nt: TGTGCCATCACAGCGGATCCTCTACGAGGGCAGTACTTC; cdr3_aa: CAITADPLRGQYF
cdr3_length: 14; clone_size: -; j_call: TRBJ2-1; v_call: TRBV29-1; d_call: TRBD1; cdr3_nt: TGCAGCGTTACAGGGGGCGGATCCTACAATGAGCAGTTCTTC; cdr3_aa: CSVTGGGSYNEQFF